Listed here is a single T cell receptor (beta chain). This entry comes from a study of blood T cell repertoires in COVID-19. Study details: Acute-phase and convalescent COVID-19 samples originated in the United States, Italy and Spain. PBMCs, B-cell-depleted T cells, or T cells were the source of the cDNA or gDNA that made up the material.

The CDR3 has 17 residues. V lost 6 bases to trimming and J lost 2 bases; unmatched junction nucleotides: 7. The V gene's germline CDR1 is LNHDA and CDR2 SQIVND (reference sequence). As processed by the authors: The assay estimated nucleated cells by amplifying reference gene primers. Clones were sequenced by immunoSEQ multiplex PCR, and TCRdb holds only the in-frame ones, with some missing. Clone size and V and J calls were adopted from that table, with D and trimming inferred from the DNA. The sample includes roughly 190,000 clones, roughly four fifths of them seen just once. Source material: peripheral blood. The chain has TRBV19 and TRBJ2-6; 10 positions match TRBD1. This sequence originates from a woman between 50 and 59 years old with acute or convalescent COVID-19. This chain's CDR3 is CASSRDRGGTGANVLTF. The CDR3 bases are TGTGCCAGTAGCCGGGACAGGGGTGGGACTGGGGCCAACGTCCTGACTTTC. The full variable domain, in which reference TRBV19 and TRBJ2-6 provide the parts outside the CDR3, is DGGITQSPKYLFRKEGQNVTLSCEQNLNHDAMYWYRQDPGQGLRLIYYSQIVNDFQKGDIAEGYSVSREKKESFPLTVTSAQKNPTAFYLCASSRDRGGTGANVLTFGAGSRLTVL.